These 13 T cell receptor beta chains came from one sample sequenced in a study of identical twins. TCRdb called the 5' RACE reads again in MiXCR, with one record for every CDR3 protein. The table records approximately 490,000 distinct CDR3 sequences, 20% to 25% of them present only once. These data were also reused for a study on yellow fever vaccine responses in identical twins.

Source material: CD4+ T cells sorted from blood. These TCRs come from a woman younger than 35 in good health.

This clonotype was recorded at least ten times. The chain links TRBV10-3 to TRBJ2-1; 7 bases line up with TRBD1. Germline values: CDR1 ENHRY, CDR2 SYGVKD. Germline trimming cut 5 bases from V and 2 bases from J; bases unmatched to any gene: 3. The CDR3 has 14 amino acids. CDR3 sequence (DNA): TGTGCCATCAGTCAGGGGGTGACCTACAATGAGCAGTTCTTC. Translation: CAISQGVTYNEQFF.

This clonotype appeared a few times. The V call is TRBV2, the J call TRBJ1-1; maybe TRBD1 (6 bases). Germline V gene sequence: CDR1 SNHLY, CDR2 FYNNEI. The CDR3 sequence is 14 residues long. Trimming cost V 7 bases and J 4 bases, with 16 bases left between them. CDR3 sequence: CASTPRGGITEAFF. CDR3 nucleotide sequence: TGTGCCAGCACCCCGAGGGGGGGGATCACTGAAGCTTTCTTT.

The chain couples TRBV15 to TRBJ2-5; D may be TRBD1 (6 bases). In germline, CDR1 is LNHNV, CDR2 YYDKDF (reference sequence). The CDR3 runs 15 residues. V was shortened by 1 base and J by 4 bases, with 13 bases between the two germline ends. The DNA of the CDR3 is TGTGCCACCAGCAGAGTGGGGCAGGGGCCAGAGACCCAGTACTTC. It codes for CATSRVGQGPETQYF.

This clonotype was picked up a small number of times. In DNA form, the CDR3 reads TGTGCCAGCAGCGTAGCGCCTACATGGGAGCAGTTCTTC. This encodes CASSVAPTWEQFF. This chain joins TRBV9 and TRBJ2-1, with no clear D. Deletions cut 0 bases from V and 10 bases from J, with 11 bases between. CDR3 length: 13 amino acids. In germline, CDR1 is SGDLS, CDR2 YYNGEE.

J is TRBJ2-3 and V is TRBV11-2; 9 positions match TRBD1. CDR3 length equals 16 residues. Germline CDR1 reads SGHAT; CDR2 reads FQNNGV. V lost 5 bases and J lost 0; bases outside the gene matches: 6. DNA for the CDR3: TGTGCCAGCAGCACGGGACAGGGCCCTAGCACAGATACGCAGTATTTT. Translating gives CASSTGQGPSTDTQYF.

The chain employs TRBV7-2 and TRBJ2-7, with 7 bases identical to TRBD1. The CDR3 consists of 15 residues. The V gene end was trimmed by 5 bases and the J gene end by 3 bases; junction bases not matched to a gene: 10. Germline assignment: CDR1 SGHTA and CDR2 FQGNSA. The CDR3 protein is CASSGRQGPNYEQYF. CDR3 DNA sequence: TGTGCCAGCAGCGGAAGACAGGGCCCCAACTACGAGCAGTACTTC.

The table lists this clonotype with a few counts. This chain connects TRBV20-1 to TRBJ1-5; no clear D gene. Trimming took 1 base from V and 4 from J, leaving 5 bases between them. Per the germline V gene, CDR1 is DFQATT and CDR2 is SNEGSKA (reference sequence). The CDR3 covers 12 residues. DNA of the CDR3: TGCAGTGCTAGAGTTGTGAATCAGCCCCAGCATTTT. This sequence encodes CSARVVNQPQHF.

This sequence joins TRBV28 and TRBJ2-1, with 7 nucleotides matching TRBD2. The CDR3 length is 14 residues. CDR1 and CDR2 (germline): MDHEN, SYDVKM. V gave up 3 bases and J gave up 5 bases; unmatched junction bases: 4. CDR3 region: CASSFLAADNEQFF. CDR3 DNA: TGTGCCAGCAGTTTTCTAGCGGCCGACAATGAGCAGTTCTTC.

Only a few counts were recorded for this clonotype. The gene calls are TRBV6-5 and TRBJ2-7; D assignment may be TRBD1 or TRBD2 (5 bases each). From germline, CDR1 is MNHEY and CDR2 SVGAGI. Trimming removed 1 base at V and 0 bases at J, with 13 bases between. This CDR3 spans 16 amino acids. CDR3 DNA sequence: TGTGCCAGCAGTTACTGGGGGACGTCTAGCTCCTACGAGCAGTACTTC. Its protein is CASSYWGTSSSYEQYF.

This chain uses TRBV20-1 with TRBJ2-5; D may be TRBD2 (6 bases). Trimming took off 6 bases at V and 5 bases at J, with 13 bases between the two ends. CDR1 DFQATT and CDR2 SNEGSKA come from the germline V gene (reference sequence). The CDR3 runs 12 residues. The CDR3 region has the DNA TGCAGTGCCCTGGAAAGCGGGGAGACCCAGTACTTC. This encodes CSALESGETQYF.

The chain recombines TRBV11-2 with TRBJ2-5; 7 bases map to TRBD2. After removal of 3 bases from V and 5 bases from J, the junction contained 9 bases not matched to a gene. This CDR3 is 15 amino acids long. The V gene's germline CDR1 is SGHAT and CDR2 FQNNGV. DNA of the CDR3: TGTGCCAGCAGCTTTAGCGGGCAACCGATGGAGACCCAGTACTTC. Protein product: CASSFSGQPMETQYF. The full variable domain, rest sourced from reference TRBV11-2 and TRBJ2-5, is EAGVAQSPRYKIIEKRQSVAFWCNPISGHATLYWYQQILGQGPKLLIQFQNNGVVDDSQLPKDRFSAERLKGVDSTLKIQPAKLEDSAVYLCASSFSGQPMETQYFGPGTRLLVL.

This chain links TRBV12-3 or TRBV12-4 with TRBJ2-2; 8 bases fit TRBD2. V lost 2 bases to trimming and J lost 7 bases; unmatched junction nucleotides: 18. The CDR3 length is 19 residues. The CDR3 coding sequence is TGTGCCAGCAGTTTAAGCTGGTCGGGGGGGGGTGGAGAGATCGGGGAGCTGTTTTTT. Encoded protein: CASSLSWSGGGGEIGELFF.

This chain uses TRBV5-1 with TRBJ2-1; no clear D gene. There are 15 residues in the CDR3. Between the trimmed V and J ends, which lost 7 bases and 4 bases, there was a span of 18 bases. CDR1 is SGHRS, CDR2 YFSETQ, per germline. The CDR3 loop reads CASGHSDPSYNEQFF. CDR3 sequence (DNA): TGCGCCAGCGGCCATTCTGACCCCTCTTACAATGAGCAGTTCTTC.